This TCR beta chain was obtained from a study of T cells after yellow fever vaccination. Findings and limits, study-wide: Post-booster samples contained most primary-vaccination clones (about 95% CD4, around 90% CD8).

This clonotype was counted ten times or more. Universal primer sites and UMIs were introduced during 5'RACE template-switching synthesis of TCR cDNA. TCRdb re-derived calls from the 5' RACE reads in MiXCR, one entry per CDR3 protein. Of 50,000 to 60,000 distinct CDR3 sequences in the sample, 5% to 6.5% are singletons; the top ten hold roughly 31%. Germline V gene data show CDR1 as ENHRY and CDR2 as SYGVKD. This CDR3 comprises 15 residues. The V gene lost 0 bases and the J gene lost 0 bases, with 8 bases spanning the gap. The input for sequencing was PBMCs, either bulk or a sorted T-cell subset (CD4+, CD8+, memory, or dextramer-sorted; not recorded which), taken on the day of the yellow fever booster vaccination. V is TRBV10-3 and J is TRBJ1-2, with D perhaps TRBD1 (6 bases). The receptor's source is a man younger than 35 who received the YFV17D yellow fever vaccine. CDR3 coding DNA: TGTGCCATCAGTGAGTCGACAGGAGCTAACTATGGCTACACCTTC. Translated: CAISESTGANYGYTF.